These T cell receptor beta chains were read from a single sample in a study of Ad26.COV2.S vaccination and SARS-CoV-2 variants. Some clones are missing from TCRdb's copy, which holds only in-frame ones; the method was immunoSEQ multiplex PCR. Of hundreds of thousands of clones listed, around 90% were seen once; the top ten hold 10% to 15%. This material consisted of peripheral blood, taken in a trial of Ad26.COV2.S vaccine versus placebo. These receptors came from a person aged 18-60 years who received the Ad26.COV2.S COVID-19 vaccine or a placebo. The CDR3 runs from the conserved cysteine through the conserved F or W. A D gene is named only where the DNA matches it firmly. Rows may omit the clone size; those that give it use once, few, many or a size class.

D: -
V: TRBV7-8
J: TRBJ2-7
size: -
DNA: TGTGCCAGCAGCTTAGGCAGGGACCTCTACGAGCAGTACTTC
CDR3: CASSLGRDLYEQYF

D: -
V: TRBV7-9
J: TRBJ2-1
size: -
DNA: TGTGCCAGCAGCCCCGCCTGGGGAGAACGGTCCTACAATGAGCAGTTCTTC
CDR3: CASSPAWGERSYNEQFF

D: TRBD1
V: TRBV30
J: TRBJ1-1
size: -
DNA: TGTGCCTGGGGTAACAGGGGGCGAGGTGAAACTGAAGCTTTCTTT
CDR3: CAWGNRGRGETEAFF

D: TRBD1
V: TRBV9
J: TRBJ2-6
size: -
DNA: TGTGCCAGCAGCGGGTCTGGGACAGCGAAGTTCTCTGGGGCCAACGTCCTGACTTTC
CDR3: CASSGSGTAKFSGANVLTF

D: -
V: TRBV27
J: TRBJ2-7
size: -
DNA: TGTGCCAGCAGTTTATACCCCACAGGAAATTACGAGCAGTACTTC
CDR3: CASSLYPTGNYEQYF

D: TRBD1
V: TRBV7-9
J: TRBJ2-2
size: -
DNA: TGTGCCAGCAGCCAGGGACAGGGCGACACCGGGGAGCTGTTTTTT
CDR3: CASSQGQGDTGELFF

D: -
V: TRBV18
J: TRBJ2-7
size: -
DNA: TGTGCCAGCTCACCGGGGGCTAGCTCCTACGAGCAGTACTTC
CDR3: CASSPGASSYEQYF

D: -
V: TRBV7-6
J: TRBJ2-2
size: -
DNA: TGTGCCAGCAGCTCAAACACGAAGACCGGGGAGCTGTTTTTT
CDR3: CASSSNTKTGELFF

D: -
V: TRBV5-5
J: TRBJ2-3
size: -
DNA: TGTGCCAGCAGCTTGGAACGTGGGTCAGATACGCAGTATTTT
CDR3: CASSLERGSDTQYF

D: -
V: TRBV20-1
J: TRBJ1-2
size: -
DNA: TGCAGTGCTAGTCTCCAGGGTAGACATATCCGGGGCTATGGCTACACCTTC
CDR3: CSASLQGRHIRGYGYTF

D: -
V: TRBV18
J: TRBJ1-1
size: once
DNA: TGTGCCAGCTCAGGAGGGCTGAACACTGAAGCTTTCTTT
CDR3: CASSGGLNTEAFF

D: -
V: TRBV19
J: TRBJ2-2
size: few
DNA: TGTGCCGCCAAGGGCTGGGGGGCCGGGGAGCTGTTTTTT
CDR3: CAAKGWGAGELFF

D: TRBD2
V: TRBV14
J: TRBJ2-2
size: -
DNA: TGTGCCAGCAGCCAAAACACGGGGCTAGCGGGCACCGGGGAGCTGTTTTTT
CDR3: CASSQNTGLAGTGELFF

D: -
V: TRBV24-1
J: TRBJ2-1
size: once
DNA: TGTGCCACCAGTGATGGGGGTCATGATTTTCTCGTTCCCACACACAATGAGCAGTTCTTC
CDR3: CATSDGGHDFLVPTHNEQFF

D: -
V: TRBV6-5
J: TRBJ2-7
size: -
DNA: TGTGCCAGCGTTTCTGTCGAGCAGTACTTC
CDR3: CASVSVEQYF

D: -
V: TRBV5-4
J: TRBJ2-1
size: -
DNA: TGTGCCAGCAGCTTCGACGGGAGTCTTGCCAATGAGCAGTTCTTC
CDR3: CASSFDGSLANEQFF

D: TRBD1
V: TRBV14
J: TRBJ2-7
size: -
DNA: TGTGCCAGCAGCAAACAGGGGTACGAGCAGTACTTC
CDR3: CASSKQGYEQYF

D: TRBD1
V: TRBV5-8
J: TRBJ1-2
size: -
DNA: TGTGCCAGCAGCTCGACAGGGACCTATGGCTACACCTTC
CDR3: CASSSTGTYGYTF